These T cell receptor beta chains were read from a single sample in a study of blood T cells in healthy people across ages. MiXCR, run by TCRdb on the 5' RACE reads, gives a single entry per CDR3 protein. The repertoire holds approximately 320,000 distinct CDR3 sequences, with around 29% as singletons. The sequenced material came from blood. The receptors derive from a woman aged 65 to 85 in good health. Each CDR3 is given with its conserved first and last residue.

CDR3 length	J gene	V gene	CDR3 protein
19	TRBJ1-5	TRBV7-9	CASSPIGGGQGGGNQPQHF
14	TRBJ1-2	TRBV28	CASSIGGATYGYTF
14	TRBJ1-1	TRBV2	CASSEALWQPEAFF
15	TRBJ2-5	TRBV10-3	CAVARTSGIQETQYF
15	TRBJ2-5	TRBV9	CASSPVGEGRKTQYF
13	TRBJ2-1	TRBV6-2/TRBV6-3	CASKFRLYNEQFF
16	TRBJ2-3	TRBV20-1	CSARPSGLVRADTQYF
16	NA	TRBV6-5	CASSSMLAGGGSEQFF
14	NA	TRBV7-9	CASSLDGRANEQFF
15	NA	TRBV24-1	CATSDFASGRYEQYF
15	TRBJ1-4	TRBV4-2	CASSRDRAYNEKLFF
14	TRBJ1-4	TRBV9	CASSPLPREEKLFF
14	TRBJ2-3	TRBV20-1	CSARKGLASDTQYF
14	NA	TRBV28	CASSFTTGLWEQFF
16	TRBJ2-3	TRBV28	CASSPRLPPGTDTQYF
12	TRBJ1-4	TRBV7-7	CASSFPGGELFF